A single sample is the source of the 14 T cell receptor beta chains below, sequenced in a study of cytomegalovirus exposure and HLA in healthy donors. Vbeta (60) and Jbeta (13) primers were used in the PCR. TCRdb's table, derived via immunoSEQ multiplex PCR, lists solely in-frame clones and lacks some. Among some 100,000 clones listed, roughly 72% were seen once. The sequenced sample was PBMCs. Source of these receptors: a woman between 50 and 59 years old in good health and CMV-seropositive.

The chain is built from TRBV5-1 and TRBJ2-7, with 8 bases lining up with TRBD2. Losses at the gene ends were 5 bases for V and 7 bases for J; bases not matched to a gene: 8. CDR3 length: 13 residues. Germline V gene data show CDR1 as SGHRS and CDR2 as YFSETQ. The CDR3 spells CASSSGDLGEQYF. Here the CDR3 DNA reads TGCGCCAGCAGTAGCGGGGACCTGGGGGAGCAGTACTTC.

The genes are TRBV7-2 and TRBJ1-1; D is uncertain. V dropped 3 bases and J dropped 1 base, with 15 bases sitting between them. Germline lookup yields CDR1 SGHTA and CDR2 FQGNSA. The CDR3 length is 16 residues. The CDR3 DNA sequence: TGTGCCAGCAGCTTTAACCGGGAGACCCGGAACACTGAAGCTTTCTTT. Amino acids: CASSFNRETRNTEAFF.

The chain employs TRBV28 and TRBJ2-3; the match to TRBD2 covers 7 bases. Germline loops: CDR1 MDHEN, CDR2 SYDVKM. The CDR3 is made up of 14 amino acids. V was pared by 2 bases and J by 3 bases, with 2 bases of the junction left unmatched. DNA of the CDR3: TGTGCCAGCAGTTTAGCGGGAGTGACAGATACGCAGTATTTT. This sequence encodes CASSLAGVTDTQYF.

V usage is TRBV6-6 and J usage is TRBJ2-1, with a possible D match to TRBD2 (5 bases). CDR3 length equals 13 residues. Looked up from germline, CDR1 is MNHNY and CDR2 is SVGAGI (reference sequence). Trimming removed 9 bases from V and 7 bases from J, with 16 bases in between. CDR3 bases: TGTGCCAGTCACCGGGATATTGTAAATGAGCAGTTCTTC. Encoded protein: CASHRDIVNEQFF.

This clone was counted between two and nine times. This sequence joins TRBV6-1 and TRBJ2-3; 10 bases match TRBD2. CDR1 is MNHNS and CDR2 is SASEGT in the germline V gene. Unmatched junction bases numbered 3, after V lost 4 bases and J lost 2 bases. The length of the CDR3 is 15 residues. CDR3 sequence reads: CASSVLAGDTDTQYF. CDR3 coding DNA: TGTGCCAGCAGTGTTCTAGCGGGGGACACAGATACGCAGTATTTT.

CDR3 DNA sequence: TGTGCCAGCAGTTCTCCGAGGGCCGTTAGCAATCAGCCCCAGCATTTT. Protein sequence: CASSSPRAVSNQPQHF. The rearrangement joins TRBV28 to TRBJ1-5; D gene unclear. The V gene's germline CDR1 is MDHEN and CDR2 SYDVKM. Trimming pared 4 bases from V and 0 bases from J, leaving 13 bases between. CDR3 length: 16 amino acids.

The chain recombines TRBV9 with TRBJ2-2, with TRBD1 matching 9 bases. This CDR3 has 15 residues. V was pared by 1 base and J by 5 bases, with 3 bases of the junction left unmatched. The V gene's germline CDR1 is SGDLS and CDR2 YYNGEE. Here the CDR3 DNA reads TGTGCCAGCAGCGTATCAGGACAGGGGACCGGGGAGCTGTTTTTT. Translation gives CASSVSGQGTGELFF.

The chain carries TRBV7-2 and TRBJ1-5; D not certain. Germline V gene lookup returns CDR1 SGHTA and CDR2 FQGNSA. The CDR3 runs 13 residues. The germline V and J ends were trimmed by 1 base and 6 bases, with 7 bases remaining between them. CDR3 sequence: CASSLDFGQPQHF. CDR3 bases: TGTGCCAGCAGCTTAGACTTCGGTCAGCCCCAGCATTTT. Drawing the rest from reference TRBV7-2 and TRBJ1-5, the complete variable domain is GAGVSQSPSNKVTEKGKDVELRCDPISGHTALYWYRQSLGQGLEFLIYFQGNSAPDKSGLPSDRFSAERTGGSVSTLTIQRTQQEDSAVYLCASSLDFGQPQHFGDGTRLSIL.

The rearrangement uses TRBV6-1 and TRBJ2-1; the match to TRBD1 covers 8 bases. The CDR3 sequence is 15 residues long. V trimming: 3 bases; J trimming: 7 bases; junction bases outside the gene matches: 8. Germline V CDR1 and CDR2: MNHNS, SASEGT. CDR3 region: CASSDPGQGWNEQFF. CDR3 DNA: TGTGCCAGCAGTGACCCCGGACAGGGTTGGAATGAGCAGTTCTTC.

This sequence joins TRBV5-4 and TRBJ2-1, with 14 bases that match TRBD2. The CDR3 covers 15 residues. The V gene's germline CDR1 is SGHNT and CDR2 YYREEE (reference sequence). The trim removed 3 bases at V and 6 bases at J, leaving 2 bases unmatched. CDR3 coding DNA: TGTGCCAGCAGCTCGGGACTAGCGGGAGTCAATGAGCAGTTCTTC. Protein sequence: CASSSGLAGVNEQFF. Together with reference TRBV5-4 and TRBJ2-1, the CDR3 gives the full variable domain: ETGVTQSPTHLIKTRGQQVTLRCSSQSGHNTVSWYQQALGQGPQFIFQYYREEENGRGNFPPRFSGLQFPNYSSELNVNALELDDSALYLCASSSGLAGVNEQFFGPGTRLTVL.

The chain combines TRBV6-5 with TRBJ2-2; perhaps TRBD1 as D (6 bases). The CDR3 is 15 residues long. The V and J ends lost 0 bases and 1 base respectively, with 6 bases between them. Germline V gene sequence: CDR1 MNHEY, CDR2 SVGAGI. The CDR3 DNA reads as TGTGCCAGCAGTTACTCGACAGGGAACACCGGGGAGCTGTTTTTT. Its translation: CASSYSTGNTGELFF.

This chain links TRBV25-1 with TRBJ1-2; D gene ambiguous. This CDR3 contains 12 residues. V was trimmed by 3 bases and J by 2 bases, leaving 4 bases between them. Germline values: CDR1 MGHDK, CDR2 SYGVNS. For the CDR3, the DNA is TGTGCCAGCAGTGACAGAAACTATGGCTACACCTTC. Residues: CASSDRNYGYTF.

V gene TRBV5-4 combines with J gene TRBJ1-3, with unresolved D. CDR1 and CDR2 from the germline V gene are SGHNT and YYREEE (reference sequence). This CDR3 spans 14 amino acids. V was trimmed by 2 bases and J by 1 base, leaving 7 bases between them. The CDR3 DNA reads TGTGCCAGCAGCTTTCTCGGGTCTGGAAACACCATATATTTT. Amino acids: CASSFLGSGNTIYF.

V usage is TRBV7-2 and J usage is TRBJ1-1; 7 positions match TRBD1. Germline V gives CDR1 SGHTA, CDR2 FQGNSA. This CDR3 has 13 residues. V gave up 1 base and J gave up 6 bases; unmatched junction bases: 2. The CDR3 nucleotides are TGTGCCAGCAGCTTAGGGACAGGTTCTGAAGCTTTCTTT. Translated, it gives CASSLGTGSEAFF.